The present TCR beta chain was sequenced within a study of graft-versus-host responses after intestinal transplantation. The wider study: Tacrolimus and steroids were given for two to three years to all recipients after anti-thymocyte globulin induction. Whole-study results and caveats: Individuals who had graft-donor T cell macrochimerism had allografts that showed high graft-versus-host to host-versus-graft clonal ratios. Some GvH clones appeared in ileal mucosa or blood before recipient bone marrow.

With V trimmed by 5 bases and J by 6 bases, 5 bases remained unmatched. This CDR3 is built from 14 residues. Germline CDR1 and CDR2: MNHEY and SVGAGI. TCRdb's table, derived via immunoSEQ multiplex PCR, lists solely in-frame clones and lacks some. The sample includes roughly 80,000 clones, 87% of them seen just once. This clone was detected only once. What it binds is not known. The sequenced sample was unstimulated CD8+ T cells sorted from spleen or lymph node cells, obtained before transplant. The chain couples TRBV6-5 to TRBJ2-1; 9 nucleotides line up with TRBD1. This sequence originates from a human donor who was the organ donor for an intestinal transplant. The CDR3 region is CASSGPGQGNEQFF. CDR3 nucleotides: TGTGCCAGCAGTGGACCGGGACAGGGCAATGAGCAGTTCTTC.